The 9 T cell receptor beta chains in this list originate from one sample, sequenced in a study of cytomegalovirus exposure and HLA in healthy donors (dated by TCRdb to the late 2010s). The method was the immunoSEQ multiplex PCR assay. For the multiplex PCR, a mixture combining 60 forward primers for TCR Vbeta segments and 13 reverse primers for TCR Jbeta segments was used. The immuneACCESS repertoire file appears here via TCRdb, limited to in-frame rearrangements. These files lack a portion of the clones; in checked studies, under half of the deficit traces to unresolved V genes, and the cause of the others is not known. The sample has around 110,000 clones on record, over 8% of them singletons. The top ten clones comprise over 2.5% of the sample. Sequences were obtained from PBMCs. Receptor source: a man aged 30 to 39 in good health and CMV-seronegative.

This rearrangement joins TRBV2 to TRBJ1-1; 7 positions match TRBD1. The J segment lost 2 bases and the V segment lost 6 bases, leaving 6 bases of the junction unmatched. CDR1 is SNHLY and CDR2 is FYNNEI in the germline V gene. The CDR3 loop spans 14 amino acids. CDR3 residues: CASSLGQSNTEAFF. Written as DNA, the CDR3 is TGTGCCAGCAGCCTGGGACAGTCAAACACTGAAGCTTTCTTT. Full variable domain (remainder filled in from reference TRBV2 and TRBJ1-1): EPEVTQTPSHQVTQMGQEVILRCVPISNHLYFYWYRQILGQKVEFLVSFYNNEISEKSEIFDDQFSVERPDGSNFTLKIRSTKLEDSAMYFCASSLGQSNTEAFFGQGTRLTVV.

CDR3 DNA: TGTGCCAGCAGTAGAGGTGAGCAGTACTTC. As protein: CASSRGEQYF. The rearrangement joins TRBV6-1 to TRBJ2-7, with D hard to call. The germline gives CDR1 MNHNS, CDR2 SASEGT. This CDR3 has 10 amino acids. V was pared by 5 bases and J by 7 bases, with 6 bases between.

The J gene is TRBJ2-7, the V gene TRBV7-8, with 11 bases identical to TRBD1. Germline assignment: CDR1 SGHVS and CDR2 FQNEAQ. The CDR3 has 15 residues. The V gene end was trimmed by 1 base and the J gene end by 3 bases; junction bases not matched to a gene: 2. The CDR3 protein is CASSLGDRGYYEQYF. CDR3 DNA sequence: TGTGCCAGCAGCTTAGGGGACAGGGGGTACTACGAGCAGTACTTC.

V is TRBV10-3 and J is TRBJ1-2; 10 bases align to TRBD1. The J segment lost 6 bases and the V segment lost 6 bases, leaving 10 bases of the junction unmatched. CDR3 length: 15 amino acids. Germline CDR1 and CDR2: ENHRY and SYGVKD. The CDR3 DNA reads as TGTGCCATCAGGCCTTACGACAGGGGGCAGAATGGCTACACCTTC. Protein product: CAIRPYDRGQNGYTF.

The chain combines TRBV7-2 with TRBJ1-1, with D perhaps TRBD1 (6 bases). Germline loops: CDR1 SGHTA, CDR2 FQGNSA. This CDR3 region has 14 residues. Trimming removed 8 bases at V and 6 bases at J, with 19 bases between. The CDR3 nucleotides are TGTGCCAGCCGGAATCTACAGGGTCTCCCTGAAGCTTTCTTT. It yields the protein CASRNLQGLPEAFF.

The V call is TRBV25-1, the J call TRBJ2-3, with D tentatively TRBD2 (6 bases). Deletions cut 5 bases from V and 3 bases from J, with 21 bases between. The CDR3 covers 17 residues. CDR1 and CDR2 from the germline V gene are MGHDK and SYGVNS. This CDR3 reads CASSLGVGGDWTDTQYF. As DNA, the CDR3 is TGTGCCAGCAGTCTCGGGGTGGGCGGGGACTGGACAGATACGCAGTATTTT.

This clone was counted only a few times. The J gene is TRBJ1-3, the V gene TRBV6-5; 7 bases are a match to TRBD1. The ends lost 4 bases at V and 11 bases at J; junction bases unmatched: 5. The CDR3 has 12 amino acids. From germline, CDR1 is MNHEY and CDR2 SVGAGI. The CDR3 reads CASSLTGEPIYF. The CDR3 bases are TGTGCCAGCAGTTTAACAGGGGAACCCATATATTTT.

This clone has just a few counts. The V gene is TRBV5-1, the J gene TRBJ1-1, with 7 bases that match TRBD1. The CDR3 loop spans 15 amino acids. CDR1 and CDR2 from the germline V gene are SGHRS and YFSETQ. The V gene end was trimmed by 4 bases and the J gene end by 1 base; junction bases not matched to a gene: 7. The chain's CDR3 is CASSRPGTENTEAFF. The CDR3 coding sequence is TGCGCCAGCAGCCGGCCCGGGACAGAGAACACTGAAGCTTTCTTT. The complete variable domain, with remaining parts taken from reference TRBV5-1 and TRBJ1-1, reads KAGVTQTPRYLIKTRGQQVTLSCSPISGHRSVSWYQQTPGQGLQFLFEYFSETQRNKGNFPGRFSGRQFSNSRSEMNVSTLELGDSALYLCASSRPGTENTEAFFGQGTRLTVV.

This clone was found a few times. The chain has TRBV19 and TRBJ1-2; D is undetermined. V was pared by 3 bases and J by 0 bases, with 14 bases between. This CDR3 contains 16 residues. Per germline, CDR1 LNHDA and CDR2 SQIVND (reference sequence). CDR3 nucleotides: TGTGCCAGTAGTATCGAGAGGGCCTTAGCTAACTATGGCTACACCTTC. Protein product: CASSIERALANYGYTF.